This TCR beta chain was obtained from a study of blood T cells in healthy people across ages. Turning to the study itself: Capture via template switching afforded approximately one barcoded beta molecule per two T cells.

A word on this clonotype: Its specificity is unknown.

Study results and limitations: Greater diversity and more naive CD4+ cells were seen in long-lived donors than in aged donors. The fall in TCR beta diversity per million T cells was roughly linear with age.

A second PCR, run for roughly 7 to 11 cycles, used a sample-barcoded 5' primer plus a J-beta primer mix. Each CDR3 protein is one row after TCRdb ran MiXCR on the 5' RACE reads. The data hold some 730,000 distinct CDR3 sequences, with about 20% observed a single time. A minimum of 6 million PBMCs was isolated per sample. This sequence was found in a man between 65 and 85 years old in good health. Sequencing input: blood.

CDR3 sequence: CSARDGRAGYGYTF. The CDR3 bases are TGCAGTGCTAGAGATGGGAGGGCTGGGTATGGCTACACCTTC. This sequence joins TRBV20-1 and TRBJ1-2; D not certain. Germline CDR1 DFQATT, CDR2 SNEGSKA (reference sequence). This CDR3 spans 14 amino acids. The V and J ends lost 0 bases and 5 bases respectively, with 13 bases between them.